This T cell receptor (beta chain) was captured in a study of cytomegalovirus exposure and HLA in healthy donors. The primer mix had 60 Vbeta and 13 Jbeta primers. Using immunoSEQ multiplex PCR, the repertoire was profiled, and TCRdb retains in-frame clones only, with some absent. This table has fewer than 200,000 clones, about 77% appearing once. V was shortened by 5 bases and J by 5 bases, with 18 bases between the two germline ends. CDR1 SGHAT and CDR2 FQNNGV come from the germline V gene. This CDR3 has 15 amino acids. The rearrangement joins TRBV11-2 to TRBJ2-5; a weak D match, TRBD2 (6 bases). This clonotype was sampled from a man aged 25 to 40 in good health and CMV-seronegative. Sequenced sample: PBMCs. CDR3 in amino acids: CASSPPTRSGETQYF. Written as DNA, the CDR3 is TGTGCCAGCAGCCCCCCGACTAGGAGTGGGGAGACCCAGTACTTC. Full variable domain (rest looked up from reference TRBV11-2 and TRBJ2-5): EAGVAQSPRYKIIEKRQSVAFWCNPISGHATLYWYQQILGQGPKLLIQFQNNGVVDDSQLPKDRFSAERLKGVDSTLKIQPAKLEDSAVYLCASSPPTRSGETQYFGPGTRLLVL.